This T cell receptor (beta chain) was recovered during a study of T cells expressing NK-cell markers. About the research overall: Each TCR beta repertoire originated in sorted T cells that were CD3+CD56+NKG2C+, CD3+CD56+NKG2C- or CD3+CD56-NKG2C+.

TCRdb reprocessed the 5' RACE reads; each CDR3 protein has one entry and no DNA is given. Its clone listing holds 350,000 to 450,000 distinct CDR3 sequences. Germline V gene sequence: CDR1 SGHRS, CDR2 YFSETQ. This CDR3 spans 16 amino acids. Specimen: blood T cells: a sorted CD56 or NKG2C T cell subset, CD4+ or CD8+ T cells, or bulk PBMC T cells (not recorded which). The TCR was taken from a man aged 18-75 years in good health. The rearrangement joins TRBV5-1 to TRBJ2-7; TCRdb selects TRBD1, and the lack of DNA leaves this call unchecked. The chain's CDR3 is CASSLNAGTGTYEQYF.